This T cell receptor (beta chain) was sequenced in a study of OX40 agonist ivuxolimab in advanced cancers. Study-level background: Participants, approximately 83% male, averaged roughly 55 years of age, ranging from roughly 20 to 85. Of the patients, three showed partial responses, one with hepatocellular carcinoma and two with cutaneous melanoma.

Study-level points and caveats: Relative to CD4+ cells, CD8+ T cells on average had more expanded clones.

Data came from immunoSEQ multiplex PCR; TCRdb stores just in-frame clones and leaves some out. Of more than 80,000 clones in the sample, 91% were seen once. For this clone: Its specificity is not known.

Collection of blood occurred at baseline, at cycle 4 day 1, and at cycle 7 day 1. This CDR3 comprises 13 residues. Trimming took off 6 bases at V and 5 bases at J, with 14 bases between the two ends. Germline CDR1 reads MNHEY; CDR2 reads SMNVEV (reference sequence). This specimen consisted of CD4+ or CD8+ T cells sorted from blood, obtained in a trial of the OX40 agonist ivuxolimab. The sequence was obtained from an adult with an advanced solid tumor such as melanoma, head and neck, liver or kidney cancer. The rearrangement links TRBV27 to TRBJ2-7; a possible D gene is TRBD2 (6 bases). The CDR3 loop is CASRGSGPDEQYF. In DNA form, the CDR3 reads TGTGCCAGCAGAGGGAGCGGGCCAGACGAGCAGTACTTC.